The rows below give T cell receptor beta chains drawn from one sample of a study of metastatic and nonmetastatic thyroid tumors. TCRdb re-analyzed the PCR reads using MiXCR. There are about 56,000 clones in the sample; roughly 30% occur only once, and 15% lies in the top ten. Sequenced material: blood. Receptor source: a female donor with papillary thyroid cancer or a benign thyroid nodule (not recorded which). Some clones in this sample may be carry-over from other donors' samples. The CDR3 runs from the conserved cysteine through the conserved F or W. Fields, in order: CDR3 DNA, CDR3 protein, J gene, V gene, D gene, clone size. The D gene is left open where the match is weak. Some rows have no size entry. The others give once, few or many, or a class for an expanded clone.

CDR3nt: TGTGCCAGCTATAATTTGATAGCGGGAGGGCCCAACACCGGGGAGCTGTTTTTT
CDR3aa: CASYNLIAGGPNTGELFF
j_gene: TRBJ2-2
v_gene: TRBV4-2
d_gene: TRBD2
abundance: few

CDR3nt: TGTGCCAGCAGCTCCCGCCCCAATGAGCAGTTCTTC
CDR3aa: CASSSRPNEQFF
j_gene: TRBJ2-1
v_gene: TRBV13
d_gene: -
abundance: many

CDR3nt: TGTGCCAGCAGTCCACTCATCCGGGACAGGGTGAACACTGAAGCTTTCTTT
CDR3aa: CASSPLIRDRVNTEAFF
j_gene: TRBJ1-1
v_gene: TRBV6-1
d_gene: TRBD1
abundance: -

CDR3nt: TGTGCCAGCAGCTCGTGGCTCAGCGGGAGTTCATATGAGCAGTTCTTC
CDR3aa: CASSSWLSGSSYEQFF
j_gene: TRBJ2-1
v_gene: TRBV7-2
d_gene: TRBD2
abundance: -

CDR3nt: TGTGCCAGCAGCGACAGAAGCTCTGGAAACACCATATATTTT
CDR3aa: CASSDRSSGNTIYF
j_gene: TRBJ1-3
v_gene: TRBV9
d_gene: -
abundance: -

CDR3nt: TGTGCCAGCAGCTTGGGGCAGGGGGCAGGGAAAACTGAAGCTTTCTTT
CDR3aa: CASSLGQGAGKTEAFF
j_gene: TRBJ1-1
v_gene: TRBV5-6
d_gene: TRBD1
abundance: many

CDR3nt: TGTGCCAGCAACCCATCGGGGTTTTACACTGAAGCTTTCTTT
CDR3aa: CASNPSGFYTEAFF
j_gene: TRBJ1-1
v_gene: TRBV12-3/TRBV12-4
d_gene: -
abundance: -

CDR3nt: TGTGCCAGCTCACCAAACTCCCACTCGAACACCGGGGAGCTGTTTTTT
CDR3aa: CASSPNSHSNTGELFF
j_gene: TRBJ2-2
v_gene: TRBV18
d_gene: -
abundance: -

CDR3nt: TGCGCCAGCAGCTTTTCTCGGCCCGCCGGGATCAAGGGAGGCTATGGCTACACCTTC
CDR3aa: CASSFSRPAGIKGGYGYTF
j_gene: TRBJ1-2
v_gene: TRBV5-1
d_gene: -
abundance: -

CDR3nt: TGTGCCAGCAGCTTACTGCCGGTGGTCTCTGGGGCCAACGTCCTGACTTTC
CDR3aa: CASSLLPVVSGANVLTF
j_gene: TRBJ2-6
v_gene: TRBV11-2
d_gene: -
abundance: few

CDR3nt: TGTGCCAGCGGACGGGACGTCATGAACACTGAAGCTTTCTTT
CDR3aa: CASGRDVMNTEAFF
j_gene: TRBJ1-1
v_gene: TRBV7-9
d_gene: -
abundance: -

CDR3nt: TGCGCCAGCAGCGCACAGGCTGGGGCCAACGTCCTGACTTTC
CDR3aa: CASSAQAGANVLTF
j_gene: TRBJ2-6
v_gene: TRBV5-1
d_gene: -
abundance: -

CDR3nt: TGTGCCAGTAGTATGGTGGGGGGCACTGAAGCTTTCTTT
CDR3aa: CASSMVGGTEAFF
j_gene: TRBJ1-1
v_gene: TRBV19
d_gene: -
abundance: few

CDR3nt: TGCAGTGCTAGCGTTTATACGGGCAATGAGCAGTTCTTC
CDR3aa: CSASVYTGNEQFF
j_gene: TRBJ2-1
v_gene: TRBV20-1
d_gene: -
abundance: few

CDR3nt: TGTGCCAATAGTGGCGATGCCGGCTACGAGCAGTACTTC
CDR3aa: CANSGDAGYEQYF
j_gene: TRBJ2-7
v_gene: TRBV19
d_gene: -
abundance: -

CDR3nt: TGTGCCAGCAGCTCAGTGGGTCGGGGCGCTACCTACGAGCAGTACTTC
CDR3aa: CASSSVGRGATYEQYF
j_gene: TRBJ2-7
v_gene: TRBV7-8
d_gene: -
abundance: -

CDR3nt: TGCGCCAGCAGCCAATCAAGGACTAGTGTGCTCGAGCAGTACTTC
CDR3aa: CASSQSRTSVLEQYF
j_gene: TRBJ2-7
v_gene: TRBV4-1
d_gene: TRBD2
abundance: many

CDR3nt: TGTGCCAGCTCGAGCGGGACGAACACCGGGGAGCTGTTTTTT
CDR3aa: CASSSGTNTGELFF
j_gene: TRBJ2-2
v_gene: TRBV18
d_gene: TRBD2
abundance: many

CDR3nt: TGTGCCAGCAGCTCCGGGACAGGGCAATTTAACAATGAGCAGTTCTTC
CDR3aa: CASSSGTGQFNNEQFF
j_gene: TRBJ2-1
v_gene: TRBV11-3
d_gene: TRBD1
abundance: many

CDR3nt: TGTGCCAGCAGCTTAGGCGCAGGGAGGAGCTATGGCTACACCTTC
CDR3aa: CASSLGAGRSYGYTF
j_gene: TRBJ1-2
v_gene: TRBV7-8
d_gene: -
abundance: -

CDR3nt: TGTGCCAGCAGCTTAGAGGGGACAGGGGGATTAGTGAACACTGAAGCTTTCTTT
CDR3aa: CASSLEGTGGLVNTEAFF
j_gene: TRBJ1-1
v_gene: TRBV11-2
d_gene: TRBD1
abundance: -

CDR3nt: TGTGCCAGCAGCCCCGGACTAGCGGGATACAATGAGCAGTTCTTC
CDR3aa: CASSPGLAGYNEQFF
j_gene: TRBJ2-1
v_gene: TRBV4-2
d_gene: TRBD2
abundance: few

CDR3nt: TGTGCCAGCAGTGAAACTCCCCATGAGGGAGATACGCAGTATTTT
CDR3aa: CASSETPHEGDTQYF
j_gene: TRBJ2-3
v_gene: TRBV6-1
d_gene: -
abundance: -

CDR3nt: TGCGCCAGCAGCCTAGAGCAGGGATTCTATGGCTACACCTTC
CDR3aa: CASSLEQGFYGYTF
j_gene: TRBJ1-2
v_gene: TRBV5-1
d_gene: -
abundance: few

CDR3nt: TGTGCCAGCAGCCTGGATTTTGGAAACACCATATATTTT
CDR3aa: CASSLDFGNTIYF
j_gene: TRBJ1-3
v_gene: TRBV2
d_gene: -
abundance: few

CDR3nt: TGTGCCAGCAGTTTGTCGTCAGGGTTCGCCAATGAGCAGTTCTTC
CDR3aa: CASSLSSGFANEQFF
j_gene: TRBJ2-1
v_gene: TRBV28
d_gene: -
abundance: -

CDR3nt: TGTGCCAGCAGCTTATTCGGGGGCGCGGGTAGGGACGAGCAGTACTTC
CDR3aa: CASSLFGGAGRDEQYF
j_gene: TRBJ2-7
v_gene: TRBV7-3
d_gene: -
abundance: -

CDR3nt: TGTGCCAGCAGCTTAGTCAAGTCCCTCTACGAGCAGTACTTC
CDR3aa: CASSLVKSLYEQYF
j_gene: TRBJ2-7
v_gene: TRBV7-2
d_gene: -
abundance: once

CDR3nt: TGTGCCAGCAGCGGGGGGGTGGTGGATACGCAGTATTTT
CDR3aa: CASSGGVVDTQYF
j_gene: TRBJ2-3
v_gene: TRBV6-1
d_gene: TRBD2
abundance: few

CDR3nt: TGTGCCAGCACCAGACAGGGGGATAGCTCACCCCTCCACTTT
CDR3aa: CASTRQGDSSPLHF
j_gene: TRBJ1-6
v_gene: TRBV6-2/TRBV6-3
d_gene: TRBD1
abundance: -

CDR3nt: TGTGCCAGCAGCCCGGCGGACGGGTTGGACACTGAAGCTTTCTTT
CDR3aa: CASSPADGLDTEAFF
j_gene: TRBJ1-1
v_gene: TRBV5-6
d_gene: -
abundance: -

CDR3nt: TGTGCCAGCAGTACCACCACTCCCGGAAAGACCCAGTACTTC
CDR3aa: CASSTTTPGKTQYF
j_gene: TRBJ2-5
v_gene: TRBV6-2/TRBV6-3
d_gene: -
abundance: -

CDR3nt: TGTGCCAGCAGTGGCAGGGGGCCCTACGAGCAGTACTTC
CDR3aa: CASSGRGPYEQYF
j_gene: TRBJ2-7
v_gene: TRBV6-1
d_gene: TRBD1
abundance: -

CDR3nt: TGTGCCAGCAGTCCAAGCGAGGAGGGAGGTCAGCCCCAGCATTTT
CDR3aa: CASSPSEEGGQPQHF
j_gene: TRBJ1-5
v_gene: TRBV6-1
d_gene: -
abundance: -

CDR3nt: TGCAGTGCCTCGACAGGGAGCTATGAGCAGTTCTTC
CDR3aa: CSASTGSYEQFF
j_gene: TRBJ2-1
v_gene: TRBV20-1
d_gene: TRBD1
abundance: -

CDR3nt: TGTGCCAGCAGCCCCTCCTCTGGAAACACCATATATTTT
CDR3aa: CASSPSSGNTIYF
j_gene: TRBJ1-3
v_gene: TRBV6-1
d_gene: -
abundance: few

CDR3nt: TGTGCCAGCAGTTCTAGCGGGATCCGCTCCTACGAGCAGTACTTC
CDR3aa: CASSSSGIRSYEQYF
j_gene: TRBJ2-7
v_gene: TRBV5-5
d_gene: TRBD2
abundance: many

CDR3nt: TGTGCCAGCAGGCCGAGTCAGGCCTACGAGCAGTACTTC
CDR3aa: CASRPSQAYEQYF
j_gene: TRBJ2-7
v_gene: TRBV6-1
d_gene: -
abundance: -

CDR3nt: TGTGCCAGCAGAGCCGGGACCTCGGAGAACACTGAAGCTTTCTTT
CDR3aa: CASRAGTSENTEAFF
j_gene: TRBJ1-1
v_gene: TRBV7-6
d_gene: -
abundance: -

CDR3nt: TGTGCCAGCAGTCACGAGGCAGGAAACACCATATATTTT
CDR3aa: CASSHEAGNTIYF
j_gene: TRBJ1-3
v_gene: TRBV7-2
d_gene: -
abundance: -

CDR3nt: TGCAGTGCTCCCCGAATCGAGTCCTCTAGCACAGATACGCAGTATTTT
CDR3aa: CSAPRIESSSTDTQYF
j_gene: TRBJ2-3
v_gene: TRBV20-1
d_gene: -
abundance: -

CDR3nt: TGTGCCAGTAGTATAGCGGGCAGAGGAGACTTTGGGGGCTACACCTTC
CDR3aa: CASSIAGRGDFGGYTF
j_gene: TRBJ1-2
v_gene: TRBV19
d_gene: -
abundance: medium-sized